The next 29 T cell receptor beta chains were all read from a single sample in a study of blood T cell repertoires in COVID-19. The protocol was immunoSEQ multiplex PCR, while the TCRdb copy is restricted to in-frame clones and leaves out a portion. This table has some 200,000 clones, 84% appearing once. The sequencing sample was made of peripheral blood. The receptors derive from a woman aged 80 or over with active or convalescent COVID-19.

The chain joins TRBV28 to TRBJ2-1, with 13 bases that match TRBD2. The CDR3 is made up of 15 amino acids. CDR1 MDHEN and CDR2 SYDVKM come from the germline V gene. V lost 5 bases to trimming and J lost 7 bases; unmatched junction nucleotides: 5. CDR3 sequence reads: CASSPTSGGANEQFF. CDR3 DNA sequence: TGTGCCAGCAGTCCAACTAGCGGGGGGGCGAATGAGCAGTTCTTC.

The V gene is TRBV12-3 or TRBV12-4, the J gene TRBJ2-3, with unresolved D. V was pared by 8 bases and J by 4 bases, with 10 bases between. CDR3 length equals 12 residues. The DNA of the CDR3 is TGTGCCAGCTCCAGAACATCAGATACGCAGTATTTT. Its translation is CASSRTSDTQYF.

The chain recombines TRBV12-3 or TRBV12-4 with TRBJ1-1; D call uncertain. This CDR3 has 13 amino acids. The V and J ends lost 4 bases and 0 bases respectively, with 6 bases between them. The CDR3 sequence is CASSYPMNTEAFF. The CDR3 DNA sequence: TGTGCCAGCAGTTATCCCATGAACACTGAAGCTTTCTTT.

The chain uses TRBV4-1 and TRBJ2-3; D unclear. The germline gives CDR1 MGHRA, CDR2 YSYEKL. V lost 0 bases and J lost 8, with 9 bases in between. The CDR3 consists of 13 residues. The DNA for the CDR3 is TGCGCCAGCAGCCAAGACGGAGTAGGTACGCAGTATTTT. It translates to CASSQDGVGTQYF.

The V gene is TRBV6-2 or TRBV6-3, the J gene TRBJ2-3, with a weak D call TRBD2 (6 bases). The CDR3 contains 19 residues. Germline V gives CDR1 MNHEY, CDR2 SVGEGT. Trimming shortened V by 5 bases and J by 6 bases, and 30 bases separated the two germline ends. The CDR3 DNA reads as TGTGCCAGCAGTGGTCTCCAAGCCCCCGGAGGGAAATTGTTGGATACGCAGTATTTT. Translating gives CASSGLQAPGGKLLDTQYF.

The chain's CDR3 is CASSPLSGANVLTF. CDR3 DNA sequence: TGTGCCAGCAGCCCCCTTTCGGGGGCCAACGTCCTGACTTTC. V gene TRBV11-3 combines with J gene TRBJ2-6; D unclear. The CDR3 contains 14 residues. Germline loops: CDR1 SGHNT, CDR2 YENEEA. V shed 5 bases and J shed 4 bases, with 9 bases lying between them.

The gene calls are TRBV6-2 or TRBV6-3 and TRBJ2-5; the D gene is possibly TRBD2 (6 bases). The germline CDR1 and CDR2 sequences are MNHEY and SVGEGT. CDR3 length equals 19 residues. V shed 5 bases and J shed 6 bases, with 31 bases lying between them. CDR3 residues: CASSKKLADGEERRKTQYF. CDR3 in DNA: TGTGCCAGCAGTAAAAAACTGGCTGACGGGGAGGAAAGAAGGAAGACCCAGTACTTC.

This chain links TRBV2 with TRBJ2-6; D is possibly TRBD1 (5 bases). The V gene's germline CDR1 is SNHLY and CDR2 FYNNEI. This CDR3 spans 17 amino acids. The V end was cut by 2 bases, the J end by 0 bases, with 11 bases between. CDR3 nucleotides: TGTGCCAGCAGTGAATGGGGCAGTTTCTCTGGGGCCAACGTCCTGACTTTC. It is translated as CASSEWGSFSGANVLTF.

V gene TRBV5-1 combines with J gene TRBJ1-4; 9 nucleotides line up with TRBD1. J gave up 3 bases and V 2 bases, and 2 bases lay outside the gene matches. The CDR3 sequence is 15 residues long. Germline CDR1 reads SGHRS; CDR2 reads YFSETQ. The chain's CDR3 is CASSFRTGANEKLFF. For the CDR3, the DNA is TGCGCCAGCAGCTTTCGGACAGGGGCTAATGAAAAACTGTTTTTT.

This chain joins TRBV19 and TRBJ1-5; unclear D gene. The CDR3 contains 14 residues. The germline gives CDR1 LNHDA, CDR2 SQIVND (reference sequence). V lost 1 base to trimming and J lost 6 bases, with 10 bases between them. The CDR3 here is CASSIARDGQPQHF. The CDR3 nucleotides are TGTGCCAGTAGTATAGCGAGAGATGGTCAGCCCCAGCATTTT.

The V call is TRBV5-6, the J call TRBJ2-1; weak D call: TRBD1 (6 bases). CDR1 and CDR2 from the germline V gene are SGHDT and YYEEEE. Trimming cost V 0 bases and J 0 bases, with 13 bases left between them. The CDR3 is 17 residues long. The CDR3 coding sequence is TGTGCCAGCAGCTTGGGAGGAAAAGGGGGCTCCTACAATGAGCAGTTCTTC. It yields the protein CASSLGGKGGSYNEQFF. Supplemented by reference TRBV5-6 and TRBJ2-1, the full variable domain reads DAGVTQSPTHLIKTRGQQVTLRCSPKSGHDTVSWYQQALGQGPQFIFQYYEEEERQRGNFPDRFSGHQFPNYSSELNVNALLLGDSALYLCASSLGGKGGSYNEQFFGPGTRLTVL.

This chain links TRBV7-3 with TRBJ2-3; 11 bases align to TRBD2. The CDR3 length is 19 residues. From germline, CDR1 is SGHTA and CDR2 FQGTGA. J was trimmed by 2 bases and V by 5 bases; bases with no gene match: 15. CDR3 residues: CASSPGQFVAGGITDTQYF. Written as DNA, the CDR3 is TGTGCCAGCAGCCCGGGACAGTTTGTAGCGGGAGGGATCACAGATACGCAGTATTTT. The full variable domain, with the rest looked up from reference TRBV7-3 and TRBJ2-3, is GAGVSQTPSNKVTEKGKYVELRCDPISGHTALYWYRQSLGQGPEFLIYFQGTGAADDSGLPNDRFFAVRPEGSVSTLKIQRTERGDSAVYLCASSPGQFVAGGITDTQYFGPGTRLTVL.

The rearrangement joins TRBV19 to TRBJ2-7; D possibly corresponds to TRBD2 (5 bases). V shed 3 bases and J shed 2 bases, with 11 bases lying between them. Germline lookup yields CDR1 LNHDA and CDR2 SQIVND (reference sequence). There are 14 residues in the CDR3. The CDR3 coding sequence is TGTGCCAGTAGTATCGGGGTTTGGGCCTACGAGCAGTACTTC. Translated: CASSIGVWAYEQYF.

The V call is TRBV15, the J call TRBJ2-3; 7 bases are a match to TRBD1. Germline V lookup: CDR1 LNHNV, CDR2 YYDKDF (reference sequence). The CDR3 extends over 15 amino acids. V dropped 0 bases and J dropped 7; count of bases not matched to a gene: 7. Here the CDR3 reads CATSRDRAGGNTQYF. DNA of the CDR3: TGTGCCACCAGCAGAGATCGGGCAGGGGGAAATACGCAGTATTTT.

This sequence joins TRBV3-1 (or the pseudogene TRBV3-2) and TRBJ1-6; D unclear. Germline CDR1 LGHDT, CDR2 YNNKEL (reference sequence). There are 16 residues in the CDR3. V lost 1 base, J lost 5 bases, and 12 bases lay in between. The DNA of the CDR3 is TGTGCCAGCAGCCAAGTCCGGGGAATGAATAATTCACCCCTCCACTTT. Amino acid sequence: CASSQVRGMNNSPLHF.

This rearrangement joins TRBV5-6 to TRBJ2-2, with 10 bases fitting TRBD1. The CDR3 sequence is 15 residues long. J lost 6 bases, V lost 4 bases, and 6 bases had no gene match. Per the germline V gene, CDR1 is SGHDT and CDR2 is YYEEEE. The chain's CDR3 is CASSTDRGQAGELFF. In DNA form, the CDR3 reads TGTGCCAGCAGCACCGACAGGGGGCAGGCCGGGGAGCTGTTTTTT.

This chain joins TRBV19 and TRBJ2-1; TRBD2 matches at 11 bases. The CDR3 has 16 residues. Germline V CDR1 and CDR2: LNHDA, SQIVND (reference sequence). The ends lost 4 bases at V and 2 bases at J; junction bases unmatched: 4. In DNA, the CDR3 is TGTGCCAGTAGTAGAGTACTAGCGGGAGCCTACAATGAGCAGTTCTTC. This codes for CASSRVLAGAYNEQFF.

This chain uses TRBV6-4 with TRBJ1-4, with 8 bases identical to TRBD1. V shed 2 bases, J shed 6 bases, and the junction held 5 bases outside the gene matches. Germline-derived CDR1 and CDR2 are MRHNA and SNTAGT. The CDR3 extends over 15 amino acids. The CDR3 bases are TGTGCCAGCAGTGACCGGCAGGGGGCGGATGAAAAACTGTTTTTT. It encodes CASSDRQGADEKLFF.

J is TRBJ2-5 and V is TRBV7-2; 9 nucleotides agree with TRBD1. Trimming removed 5 bases from V and 2 bases from J; junction bases left unmatched: 6. This CDR3 contains 15 residues. CDR1 SGHTA and CDR2 FQGNSA come from the germline V gene. CDR3 in DNA: TGTGCCAGCAGCACCATGGGGACAGGGCAAGAGACCCAGTACTTC. Its translation: CASSTMGTGQETQYF.

The V call is TRBV5-4, the J call TRBJ2-1; no reliable D call. Between the trimmed V and J ends, which lost 0 bases and 5 bases, there was a span of 6 bases. Germline V gene lookup returns CDR1 SGHNT and CDR2 YYREEE (reference sequence). CDR3 size: 13 residues. For the CDR3, the DNA is TGTGCCAGCAGCTTGGACAGAGACAATGAGCAGTTCTTC. Its protein is CASSLDRDNEQFF.

The V call is TRBV27, the J call TRBJ2-3; no reliable D call. This CDR3 spans 14 amino acids. Per the germline V gene, CDR1 is MNHEY and CDR2 is SMNVEV (reference sequence). Trimming pared 3 bases from V and 3 bases from J, leaving 10 bases between. For the CDR3, the DNA is TGTGCCAGCAGTTTGCCGGGTCGGACAGATACGCAGTATTTT. Translated, it gives CASSLPGRTDTQYF.

The rearrangement uses TRBV24-1 and TRBJ2-1; D is possibly TRBD2 (7 bases). With 2 bases removed from V and 2 bases from J, the gap between germline ends came to 12 bases. The germline CDR1 and CDR2 sequences are KGHDR and SFDVKD. The CDR3 extends over 16 amino acids. CDR3 nucleotides: TGTGCCACCAGTGATTCCACAGGGAGGGCCTACAATGAGCAGTTCTTC. Amino acids: CATSDSTGRAYNEQFF.

This clone was found once. The rearrangement links TRBV19 to TRBJ1-2; D is uncertain. This CDR3 spans 14 amino acids. Germline V lookup: CDR1 LNHDA, CDR2 SQIVND (reference sequence). Trimming shortened V by 3 bases and J by 4 bases, and 12 bases separated the two germline ends. The CDR3 DNA reads as TGTGCCAGTAGTATTCCAGGATGGGTCTATGGCTACACCTTC. It encodes CASSIPGWVYGYTF.

The CDR3 loop is CASRGDPVHYEQYF. The CDR3 DNA sequence: TGCGCCAGCAGGGGAGATCCCGTTCACTACGAGCAGTACTTC. The V gene is TRBV10-1, the J gene TRBJ2-7, with a weak D call TRBD2 (5 bases). V dropped 6 bases and J dropped 3 bases, with 15 bases sitting between them. Per the germline V gene, CDR1 is WNHNN and CDR2 is SYGVQD (reference sequence). The CDR3 runs 14 residues.

The chain uses TRBV5-1 and TRBJ2-7; D is possibly TRBD1 (5 bases). CDR1 and CDR2 from the germline V gene are SGHRS and YFSETQ. Deletions cut 4 bases from V and 3 bases from J, with 17 bases between. The CDR3 consists of 15 residues. The CDR3 coding sequence is TGCGCCAGCAGCGGTCCCGACAGAGGAGTCTACGAGCAGTACTTC. Its protein is CASSGPDRGVYEQYF.

This clone was detected a few times. This chain connects TRBV7-2 to TRBJ2-7; D is possibly TRBD2 (5 bases). This CDR3 has 15 residues. Trimming removed 5 bases from V and 0 bases from J, with 14 bases in between. CDR1 SGHTA and CDR2 FQGNSA come from the germline V gene. This chain's CDR3 is CASSLRLTSSYEQYF. In DNA, the CDR3 is TGTGCCAGCAGCCTACGACTAACTAGCTCCTACGAGCAGTACTTC.

V is TRBV28 and J is TRBJ1-1; D gene uncertain. There are 13 residues in the CDR3. The germline V gene encodes CDR1 MDHEN and CDR2 SYDVKM. Trimming removed 5 bases from V and 2 bases from J, with 9 bases in between. This chain's CDR3 is CASSRLSNTEAFF. The CDR3 coding sequence is TGTGCCAGCAGTCGTCTATCAAACACTGAAGCTTTCTTT.

This chain connects TRBV9 to TRBJ2-7; tentative D call: TRBD1 (5 bases). This CDR3 spans 14 amino acids. Per the germline V gene, CDR1 is SGDLS and CDR2 is YYNGEE. V shed 4 bases and J shed 0 bases, with 11 bases lying between them. This CDR3 reads CASSPSTVSYEQYF. The CDR3 nucleotides read TGTGCCAGCAGCCCGTCGACAGTCTCCTACGAGCAGTACTTC. The full variable domain, completed using reference TRBV9 and TRBJ2-7, is DSGVTQTPKHLITATGQRVTLRCSPRSGDLSVYWYQQSLDQGLQFLIQYYNGEERAKGNILERFSAQQFPDLHSELNLSSLELGDSALYFCASSPSTVSYEQYFGPGTRLTVT.

This chain links TRBV6-6 with TRBJ2-2; TRBD2 is a possible D gene (5 bases). This CDR3 is built from 14 residues. Trimming took 6 bases from V and 5 from J, leaving 13 bases between them. Germline loops: CDR1 MNHNY, CDR2 SVGAGI (reference sequence). The CDR3 here is CASRPHEGTGELFF. As DNA, the CDR3 is TGTGCCAGCAGGCCCCACGAGGGTACCGGGGAGCTGTTTTTT.